This T cell receptor (beta chain) was observed in a study of T cells in Graves' hyperthyroidism and ophthalmopathy. Findings and caveats of the study: Through a model of 13 V-J features, ophthalmopathy was separated from stable hyperthyroidism.

This clonotype appeared a few times. Its target is not known. Regions amplified from RNA transcripts were the TCR beta CDR3 regions. The HTBI primer set was used in a first-round RT-PCR of the TCR CDR3. Using its own MiXCR run on the multiplex PCR reads, TCRdb lists one record per CDR3 protein. The data show fewer than 750,000 distinct CDR3 sequences, with more than 14% seen just once and 12% held by the top ten. Uncontrolled infection, other autoimmune disease, pregnancy or lactation excluded patients. Every diagnosis used clinical symptoms, serum thyroxine and TRAb, thyroid ultrasound and orbital computed tomography. This CDR3 spans 15 amino acids. The germline V gene encodes CDR1 ENHRY and CDR2 SYGVKD. V was shortened by 4 bases and J by 0 bases, with 10 bases between the two germline ends.

This TCR derives from a woman between 45 and 60 years old with Graves' ophthalmopathy. Sequenced: blood. The chain combines TRBV10-3 with TRBJ1-5, with D perhaps TRBD1 (5 bases). The CDR3 nucleotides read TGTGCCATCAGTGGCGACAGATCTAGCAATCAGCCCCAGCATTTT. The encoded protein is CAISGDRSSNQPQHF.